A single sample gave rise to the 5 T cell receptor beta chains below, sequenced in a study of T cell repertoires in cytomegalovirus infection. TCRdb called the reads again in MiXCR, with one record for every CDR3 protein. The sample lists about 230,000 distinct CDR3 sequences, roughly 22% seen once, with roughly 20% in the top ten. The sequenced material came from CD8+ T cells from PBMCs. The receptors were sampled from a human donor in good health (CMV status not recorded). Some clones in this sample may be carry-over from other donors' samples.

V usage is TRBV7-6 and J usage is TRBJ2-2, with a weak D call TRBD1 (6 bases). This CDR3 has 15 residues. The germline gives CDR1 SGHVS, CDR2 FNYEAQ. V dropped 5 bases and J dropped 1 base, with 11 bases sitting between them. This CDR3 is CASSPWTVNTGELFF. The DNA for the CDR3 is TGTGCCAGCAGCCCCTGGACAGTGAACACCGGGGAGCTGTTTTTT.

CDR3 sequence: CASSFSSGGREFF. In nucleotides, the CDR3 is TGCGCCAGCAGCTTTAGTAGCGGGGGCAGGGAGTTCTTC. The rearrangement links TRBV5-1 to TRBJ2-1; TRBD2 matches at 9 bases. With 2 bases clipped from V and 14 bases from J, the junction kept 8 bases outside the gene matches. In germline, CDR1 is SGHRS, CDR2 YFSETQ. This CDR3 is built from 13 residues.

This clonotype was seen only a few times. This rearrangement joins TRBV7-6 to TRBJ1-2, with D uncertain. V lost 1 base to trimming and J lost 4 bases, with 13 bases between them. This CDR3 contains 15 residues. Per the germline V gene, CDR1 is SGHVS and CDR2 is FNYEAQ. The CDR3 DNA is TGTGCCAGCAGCTTAGATGAAGTGGGTGTCTATGGCTACACCTTC. Translated: CASSLDEVGVYGYTF. Full variable domain (outside the CDR3, taken from reference TRBV7-6 and TRBJ1-2): GAGVSQSPRYKVTKRGQDVALRCDPISGHVSLYWYRQALGQGPEFLTYFNYEAQQDKSGLPNDRFSAERPEGSISTLTIQRTEQRDSAMYRCASSLDEVGVYGYTFGSGTRLTVV.

The gene calls are TRBV4-2 and TRBJ1-1; D gene unclear. Germline CDR1 reads LGHNA; CDR2 reads YNFKEQ. The length of the CDR3 is 12 residues. The ends were cut back, 4 bases at V and 5 bases at J, with 8 bases in the middle. The CDR3 region is CASSRSQTEAFF. Here the CDR3 DNA reads TGTGCCAGCAGCCGGAGTCAGACTGAAGCTTTCTTT.

The J gene is TRBJ2-7, the V gene TRBV20-1, with 9 bases lining up with TRBD2. Germline V gives CDR1 DFQATT, CDR2 SNEGSKA (reference sequence). V dropped 0 bases and J dropped 3; count of bases not matched to a gene: 6. The CDR3 is 15 residues long. CDR3 protein: CSARDETSGHYEQYF. Here the CDR3 DNA reads TGCAGTGCTAGAGATGAGACTAGCGGCCACTACGAGCAGTACTTC.